The 16 T cell receptor beta chains presented below share a single source sample, sequenced in a study of shared clonotypes between healthy human individuals. Some clones are missing from TCRdb's copy, which holds only in-frame ones; the method was immunoSEQ multiplex PCR. The table lists about 510,000 clones, 60% to 80% of them singletons. The source material was PBMCs. Source of these receptors: a woman between 40 and 50 years old in good health. Some clones in this sample may be carry-over from other donors' samples.

The chain links TRBV2 to TRBJ2-7; weak D call: TRBD1 (6 bases). The CDR3 length is 14 residues. V lost 2 bases and J lost 1, with 9 bases in between. Per the germline V gene, CDR1 is SNHLY and CDR2 is FYNNEI. In DNA form, the CDR3 reads TGTGCCAGCAGTGAACAGGGGCGGTCCTACGAGCAGTACTTC. Translating gives CASSEQGRSYEQYF.

The CDR3, as DNA: TGTGCCAGCAGCCAAGAGGGGACTAGCGGGAGTGCGGGAGATACGCAGTATTTT. This sequence encodes CASSQEGTSGSAGDTQYF. This chain uses TRBV4-2 with TRBJ2-3; 14 bases fit TRBD2. The V gene end was trimmed by 0 bases and the J gene end by 5 bases; junction bases not matched to a gene: 7. The CDR3 is 18 amino acids. CDR1 LGHNA and CDR2 YNFKEQ come from the germline V gene.

The chain combines TRBV19 with TRBJ2-3; D ambiguous. The length of the CDR3 is 15 residues. In germline, CDR1 is LNHDA, CDR2 SQIVND (reference sequence). Between the trimmed V and J ends, which lost 1 base and 1 base, there was a span of 9 bases. CDR3 sequence: CASSIGFSRTDTQYF. For the CDR3, the DNA is TGTGCCAGTAGTATAGGGTTCTCTCGCACAGATACGCAGTATTTT. Looking up the rest from reference TRBV19 and TRBJ2-3 gives the full variable domain: DGGITQSPKYLFRKEGQNVTLSCEQNLNHDAMYWYRQDPGQGLRLIYYSQIVNDFQKGDIAEGYSVSREKKESFPLTVTSAQKNPTAFYLCASSIGFSRTDTQYFGPGTRLTVL.

This chain uses TRBV4-1 with TRBJ1-1; 8 bases are shared with TRBD1. This CDR3 spans 19 amino acids. V was clipped by 0 bases and J by 0 bases; unmatched bases: 12. Germline-derived CDR1 and CDR2 are MGHRA and YSYEKL. CDR3 residues: CASSQDWLQGARVNTEAFF. The CDR3 nucleotides read TGCGCCAGCAGCCAAGATTGGTTGCAGGGGGCGAGGGTGAACACTGAAGCTTTCTTT.

For the CDR3, the DNA is TGTGCCAGCAGCCCAACAGGGGGATCGGGGGAGACCCAGTACTTC. Amino acids: CASSPTGGSGETQYF. The V gene is TRBV7-9, the J gene TRBJ2-5; 8 nucleotides match TRBD1. CDR3 size: 15 residues. With 5 bases clipped from V and 5 bases from J, the junction kept 10 bases outside the gene matches. Germline V gene sequence: CDR1 SEHNR, CDR2 FQNEAQ (reference sequence).

The chain couples TRBV18 to TRBJ1-1; 8 bases agree with TRBD1. This CDR3 comprises 14 residues. Losses at the gene ends were 3 bases for V and 4 bases for J; bases not matched to a gene: 4. Germline V gene sequence: CDR1 KGHSH, CDR2 LQKENI. The CDR3 sequence: CASSPIDRGTEAFF. The CDR3 DNA reads TGTGCCAGCTCACCCATAGACAGGGGCACTGAAGCTTTCTTT.

The chain uses TRBV30 and TRBJ2-2; D is undetermined. The CDR3 extends over 16 amino acids. CDR1 and CDR2 (germline): GTSNPN, SVGIG (reference sequence). Trimming removed 0 bases at V and 0 bases at J, with 11 bases between. The CDR3 DNA is TGTGCCTGGAGTGTACTTAAGGTTACGAACACCGGGGAGCTGTTTTTT. Its protein product is CAWSVLKVTNTGELFF.

This clone was recorded a few times. The chain couples TRBV10-1 to TRBJ2-3, with a tentative D call TRBD1 (7 bases). The V gene's germline CDR1 is WNHNN and CDR2 SYGVQD (reference sequence). The V and J ends lost 7 bases and 3 bases respectively, with 14 bases between them. This CDR3 has 14 residues. CDR3 DNA sequence: TGCGCCAGCACCCAGGGGGGTGGAACAGATACGCAGTATTTT. Its protein product is CASTQGGGTDTQYF.

V is TRBV5-1 and J is TRBJ2-2, with D possibly TRBD1 on 6 matching bases. Trimming left V 4 bases short and J 3 bases short, with 16 bases between. The CDR3 length is 16 residues. Germline assignment: CDR1 SGHRS and CDR2 YFSETQ. CDR3 sequence reads: CASSRAQGLDTGELFF. In DNA form, the CDR3 reads TGCGCCAGCAGCCGAGCCCAGGGGCTCGACACCGGGGAGCTGTTTTTT.

The chain is built from TRBV2 and TRBJ1-1; no clear D. This CDR3 contains 11 residues. CDR1 is SNHLY, CDR2 FYNNEI, per germline. The ends were cut back, 5 bases at V and 10 bases at J, with 11 bases in the middle. CDR3 DNA: TGTGCCAGCAGTCCCGGCCAAGGAGCTTTCTTT. It yields the protein CASSPGQGAFF. Filled out from reference TRBV2 and TRBJ1-1, the complete variable domain reads EPEVTQTPSHQVTQMGQEVILRCVPISNHLYFYWYRQILGQKVEFLVSFYNNEISEKSEIFDDQFSVERPDGSNFTLKIRSTKLEDSAMYFCASSPGQGAFFGQGTRLTVV.

On this clone: This may be a read error, as it is one base from a much larger clone. The V call is TRBV4-1, the J call TRBJ2-5, with TRBD2 matching over 9 bases. Germline loops: CDR1 MGHRA, CDR2 YSYEKL. The CDR3 has 15 residues. CDR3 sequence: CASRSQTSGQGTQYF. The DNA of the CDR3 is TGCGCCAGCAGATCACAAACTAGCGGGCAAGGGACCCAGTACTTC.

This clone was recorded a few times. The genes are TRBV7-9 and TRBJ2-1, with TRBD1 matching 9 bases. Germline V gene data show CDR1 as SEHNR and CDR2 as FQNEAQ (reference sequence). The CDR3 is 16 amino acids. V gave up 5 bases and J gave up 7 bases; unmatched junction bases: 12. The CDR3 here is CASSRTGTGIKNEQFF. CDR3 in DNA: TGTGCCAGCAGCCGAACCGGGACAGGGATTAAGAATGAGCAGTTCTTC.

The gene calls are TRBV7-9 and TRBJ2-3; 9 bases fit TRBD1. V lost 4 bases and J lost 4; bases outside the gene matches: 6. CDR3 length: 15 amino acids. Germline V CDR1 and CDR2: SEHNR, FQNEAQ (reference sequence). CDR3 region: CASSSTGGIADTQYF. In nucleotides, the CDR3 is TGTGCCAGCAGCTCGACAGGGGGAATAGCAGATACGCAGTATTTT. Based on the CDR3 plus reference TRBV7-9 and TRBJ2-3, the full variable domain is DTGVSQNPRHKITKRGQNVTFRCDPISEHNRLYWYRQTLGQGPEFLTYFQNEAQLEKSRLLSDRFSAERPKGSFSTLEIQRTEQGDSAMYLCASSSTGGIADTQYFGPGTRLTVL.

In this sample, this clone turned up once. The V and J genes are TRBV7-2 and TRBJ2-7, with D unresolved. The germline gives CDR1 SGHTA, CDR2 FQGNSA. V dropped 0 bases and J dropped 3 bases, with 12 bases sitting between them. CDR3 length: 15 residues. CDR3: CASSLATDPIYEQYF. The CDR3 bases are TGTGCCAGCAGCTTAGCGACGGACCCTATCTACGAGCAGTACTTC.

There are a few counts of this clone. This chain uses TRBV18 with TRBJ2-6; possible D gene TRBD1, 5 bases. V lost 0 bases and J lost 4, with 16 bases in between. Germline V gene data show CDR1 as KGHSH and CDR2 as LQKENI. This CDR3 has 18 amino acids. The CDR3 loop is CASSPPGRTIKGANVLTF. Written as DNA, the CDR3 is TGTGCCAGCTCACCACCGGGCAGGACAATAAAGGGGGCCAACGTCCTGACTTTC.

V is TRBV11-2 and J is TRBJ2-7, with TRBD2 matching over 9 bases. J was trimmed by 6 bases and V by 5 bases; bases with no gene match: 11. This CDR3 region has 15 residues. Germline V gives CDR1 SGHAT, CDR2 FQNNGV. The CDR3 region is CASSPRLAEVAEQYF. The CDR3 DNA is TGTGCCAGCAGCCCCAGACTAGCGGAAGTCGCCGAGCAGTACTTC. The whole variable domain, remainder taken from reference TRBV11-2 and TRBJ2-7, is EAGVAQSPRYKIIEKRQSVAFWCNPISGHATLYWYQQILGQGPKLLIQFQNNGVVDDSQLPKDRFSAERLKGVDSTLKIQPAKLEDSAVYLCASSPRLAEVAEQYFGPGTRLTVT.